A selection of T cell receptor beta chains follows, all from one sample in a study of response to subunit inactivated influenza vaccine. TCRdb reprocessed the RT-PCR reads via MiXCR and lists one record per CDR3 protein. The sample has about 650,000 distinct CDR3 sequences, around a sixth seen once. The sample was PBMCs from blood, taken about 12 days after vaccination. The origin of the receptors is a middle-aged man who received an inactivated influenza vaccine. Both conserved end residues are part of each CDR3. The D gene is left open where the match is weak. Some rows mark clone size as missing; the rest say once, few, many or name a class of expanded clone.

v_call	d_call	j_call	clone_size	cdr3_nt	cdr3_aa
TRBV2	.	TRBJ2-7	.	TGTGCCAGCAGTCTGACAGACCTCTACGAGCAGTACTTC	CASSLTDLYEQYF
TRBV9	.	TRBJ2-3	few	TGTGCCAGCAGCGTAGAAGGGCTAGGGTCGCCAGATACGCAGTATTTT	CASSVEGLGSPDTQYF
TRBV3-1	.	TRBJ1-4	.	TGTGCCAGCAGCCGAGGACTGTATAATGAAAAACTGTTTTTT	CASSRGLYNEKLFF
TRBV7-6	.	TRBJ2-1	.	TGTGCCAGCAGCTTAGAAGTTAGCAGCTACAATGAGCAGTTCTTC	CASSLEVSSYNEQFF
TRBV5-1	.	TRBJ1-2	.	TGCGCCAGCAGCCTGTTTGGGGATTTGGGACCTGGCTACACCTTC	CASSLFGDLGPGYTF
TRBV15	TRBD2	TRBJ2-5	.	TGTGCCACCAGCAGACCTAGACTAGCGGGAAAAGAGACCCAGTACTTC	CATSRPRLAGKETQYF
TRBV5-5	TRBD1	TRBJ1-2	few	TGTGCCAGCAGCTCGGAGGACAGGGTGGGTGGCTACACCTTC	CASSSEDRVGGYTF
TRBV25-1	.	TRBJ1-3	.	TGTGCCAGCAGTGGGATTGTTGGGGGTGGTGGAAACACCATATATTTT	CASSGIVGGGGNTIYF
TRBV12-3/TRBV12-4	.	TRBJ1-1	many	TGTGCCAGCAGTCTGGATTTGGGCACTGAAGCTTTCTTT	CASSLDLGTEAFF
TRBV24-1	TRBD1	TRBJ2-3	few	TGTGCCACCAGTGACCCGGGCAGGGGGGATACGCAGTATTTT	CATSDPGRGDTQYF
TRBV12-3/TRBV12-4	.	TRBJ2-7	few	TGTGCCAGCAGCGCGTGGGGACACGAGCAGTACTTC	CASSAWGHEQYF
TRBV21-1	.	TRBJ2-3	few	TGTGCCAGCAGCAAAACACCGACATCCCCAGATACGCAGTATTTT	CASSKTPTSPDTQYF
TRBV30	.	TRBJ2-2	few	TGTGCCTGGAGCCATAACACCGGGGAGCTGTTTTTT	CAWSHNTGELFF
TRBV5-1	.	TRBJ1-1	few	TGCGCCAGCAGCTCGTCGGACAGACAGAACACTGAAGCTTTCTTT	CASSSSDRQNTEAFF
TRBV7-2	.	TRBJ2-7	.	TGTGCCAGCAGCTTATTTTGGGCCTCCTACGAGCAGTACTTC	CASSLFWASYEQYF
TRBV30	TRBD1	TRBJ2-3	few	TGTGCCTGGACGGACCAAGCCGACAGGGTTACTTATACGCAGTATTTT	CAWTDQADRVTYTQYF
TRBV12-3/TRBV12-4	.	TRBJ2-3	few	TGTGCCAGCAGTTTAGGACTAGTTAGCACAGATACGCAGTATTTT	CASSLGLVSTDTQYF
TRBV28	.	TRBJ2-3	few	TGTGCCAGCAGGGGGGGGCATCCCACAGATACGCAGTATTTT	CASRGGHPTDTQYF
TRBV7-6	.	TRBJ1-2	.	TGTGCCAGCAGCCACTCCGAGTGTGGCTACACCTTC	CASSHSECGYTF
TRBV11-2	TRBD1	TRBJ2-4	.	TGTGCCAGCAGCTTAGTTAAGGGCAGACAGGGCGGCAAAAACATTCAGTACTTC	CASSLVKGRQGGKNIQYF
TRBV5-1	.	TRBJ2-5	.	TGCGCCAGCAGCGCGACGGGGGCGCCGGGTGAGACCCAGTACTTC	CASSATGAPGETQYF
TRBV11-2	TRBD2	TRBJ2-6	few	TGTGCCAGCAGCTCACTAGCGGGGGTTTCCTCTGGGGCCAACGTCCTGACTTTC	CASSSLAGVSSGANVLTF
TRBV30	.	TRBJ2-7	.	TGTGCCTGGAGTGTACTAAAGGGTCCACACGAGCAGTACTTC	CAWSVLKGPHEQYF
TRBV29-1	.	TRBJ1-2	.	TGCAGCGTTGAAGGCGGCAGGGTGAGATATGGCTACACCTTC	CSVEGGRVRYGYTF
TRBV5-4	.	TRBJ2-2	few	TGTGCCAGCAGCACCGCCGGTAGGCAAGAATCCGGGGAGCTGTTTTTT	CASSTAGRQESGELFF
TRBV25-1	.	TRBJ1-1	.	TGTGCCAGCAGTGAATGGGGACGCCCGCCTGAAGCTTTCTTT	CASSEWGRPPEAFF
TRBV10-3	.	TRBJ1-1	.	TGTGCCATCAGTGTGGACTCACGGTTGACTGAAGCTTTCTTT	CAISVDSRLTEAFF
TRBV7-2	TRBD1	TRBJ1-1	many	TGTGCCAGCAGCCCGGGACAGCGAAACACTGAAGCTTTCTTT	CASSPGQRNTEAFF
TRBV7-9	TRBD1	TRBJ1-5	.	TGTGCCAGCAGCTTAGAGGGGGCTCGTCAGCCCCAGCATTTT	CASSLEGARQPQHF
TRBV5-1	TRBD1	TRBJ1-1	few	TGCGCCAGCAGCCCCTGGACAGGGCCTGAAGCTTTCTTT	CASSPWTGPEAFF
TRBV2	TRBD1	TRBJ2-5	few	TGTGCCAGCAGCGAGGGACAGGCTCAAGAGACCCAGTACTTC	CASSEGQAQETQYF
TRBV4-2	TRBD2	TRBJ2-7	few	TGTGCCAGCAGCCAAGCCTCGGCGGGAGCGAGAGAGCAGTACTTC	CASSQASAGAREQYF
TRBV30	TRBD2	TRBJ2-7	few	TGTGCCTGGGACGGGGGGATCTACGAGCAGTACTTC	CAWDGGIYEQYF
TRBV5-1	.	TRBJ2-5	.	TGCGCCAGCAGCTTGGAAAGATACCAAGAGACCCAGTACTTC	CASSLERYQETQYF
TRBV5-5	TRBD2	TRBJ2-7	few	TGTGCCAGCAGCTCAGCGGGGGGTGTCTACGAGCAGTACTTC	CASSSAGGVYEQYF
TRBV5-1	.	TRBJ2-7	.	TGCGCCAGCAGCTTGGGTCTAGACGCCTACGAGCAGTACTTC	CASSLGLDAYEQYF
TRBV9	TRBD1	TRBJ2-3	.	TGTGCCAGCAGCGCGGCAGGGGGCGAGACAGATACGCAGTATTTT	CASSAAGGETDTQYF
TRBV10-3	TRBD2	TRBJ2-7	.	TGTGCCATCAGTCCTGGACTAGCGGAAAACGTGAAACCCTACGAGCAGTACTTC	CAISPGLAENVKPYEQYF
TRBV9	.	TRBJ2-1	few	TGTGCCAGCAGCGTAGGAACCGGGAGCTCCGATGAGCAGTTCTTC	CASSVGTGSSDEQFF
TRBV7-9	.	TRBJ1-2	few	TGTGCCAGCAGCTTTCGTGACAGAACGGTCGACACCTTC	CASSFRDRTVDTF
TRBV4-2	TRBD1	TRBJ2-1	.	TGTGCCAGCAGCCAAGAAAGCGGGACAGGGAATAATGAGCAGTTCTTC	CASSQESGTGNNEQFF
TRBV24-1	.	TRBJ2-5	.	TGTGCCACCAGTGAGTTTGGGGGAGAGACCCAGTACTTC	CATSEFGGETQYF